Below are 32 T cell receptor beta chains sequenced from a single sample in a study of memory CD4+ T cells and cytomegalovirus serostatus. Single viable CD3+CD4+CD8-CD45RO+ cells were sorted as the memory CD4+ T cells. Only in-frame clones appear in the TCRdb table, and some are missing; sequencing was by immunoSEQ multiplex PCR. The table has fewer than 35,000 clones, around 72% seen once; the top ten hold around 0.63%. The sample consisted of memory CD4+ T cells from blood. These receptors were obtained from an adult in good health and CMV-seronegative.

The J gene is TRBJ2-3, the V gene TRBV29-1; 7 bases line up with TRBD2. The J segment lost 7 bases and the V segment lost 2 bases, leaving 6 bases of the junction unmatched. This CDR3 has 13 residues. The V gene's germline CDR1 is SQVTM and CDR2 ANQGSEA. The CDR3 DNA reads TGCAGCGTTGAAAGATCGGGGGGTTATACGCAGTATTTT. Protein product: CSVERSGGYTQYF.

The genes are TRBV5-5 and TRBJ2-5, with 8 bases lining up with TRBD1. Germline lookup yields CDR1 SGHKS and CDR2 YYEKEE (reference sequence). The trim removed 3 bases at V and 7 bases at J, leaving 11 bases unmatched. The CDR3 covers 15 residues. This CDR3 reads CASSYTAQGGMTQYF. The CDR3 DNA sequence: TGTGCCAGCAGCTATACCGCACAGGGGGGCATGACCCAGTACTTC.

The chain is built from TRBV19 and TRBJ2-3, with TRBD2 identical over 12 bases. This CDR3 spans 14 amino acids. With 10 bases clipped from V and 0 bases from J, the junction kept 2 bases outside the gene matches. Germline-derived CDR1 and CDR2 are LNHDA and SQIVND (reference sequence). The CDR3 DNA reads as TGTGCCATTGGGACTAGCGGGAGCACAGATACGCAGTATTTT. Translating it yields CAIGTSGSTDTQYF.

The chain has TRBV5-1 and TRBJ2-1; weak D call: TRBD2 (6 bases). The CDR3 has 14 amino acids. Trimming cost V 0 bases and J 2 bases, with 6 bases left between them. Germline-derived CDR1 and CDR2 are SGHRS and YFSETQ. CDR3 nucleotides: TGCGCCAGCAGCTTGGGGGAGGCCTACAATGAGCAGTTCTTC. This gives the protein CASSLGEAYNEQFF.

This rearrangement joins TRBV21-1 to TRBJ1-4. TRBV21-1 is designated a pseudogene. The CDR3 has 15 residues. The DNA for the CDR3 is TGTGCCAGCAGCAAAGGTCCGGGGGAAGGTGAAAAACTGTTTTTT. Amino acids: CASSKGPGEGEKLFF.

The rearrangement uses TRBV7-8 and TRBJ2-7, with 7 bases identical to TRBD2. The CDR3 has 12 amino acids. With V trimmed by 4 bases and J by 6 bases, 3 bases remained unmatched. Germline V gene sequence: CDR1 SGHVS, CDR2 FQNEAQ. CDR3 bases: TGTGCCAGCAGCTGGGGGGGGGTCGAGCAGTACTTC. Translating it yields CASSWGGVEQYF.

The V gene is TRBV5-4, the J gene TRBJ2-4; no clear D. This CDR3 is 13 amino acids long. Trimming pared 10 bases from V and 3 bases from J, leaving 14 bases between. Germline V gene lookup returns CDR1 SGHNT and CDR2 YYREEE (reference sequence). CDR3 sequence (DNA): TGTGCCGTAAACTCACGTCACAAAAACATTCAGTACTTC. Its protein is CAVNSRHKNIQYF. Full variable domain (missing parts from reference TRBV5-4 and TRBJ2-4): ETGVTQSPTHLIKTRGQQVTLRCSSQSGHNTVSWYQQALGQGPQFIFQYYREEENGRGNFPPRFSGLQFPNYSSELNVNALELDDSALYLCAVNSRHKNIQYFGAGTRLSVL.

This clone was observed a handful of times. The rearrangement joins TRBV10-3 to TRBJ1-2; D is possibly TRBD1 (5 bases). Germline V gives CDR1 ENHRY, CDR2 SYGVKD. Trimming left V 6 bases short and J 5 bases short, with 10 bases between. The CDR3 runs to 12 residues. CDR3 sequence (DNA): TGTGCCATCAGGGGCGGGGGGTATGGCTACACCTTC. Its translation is CAIRGGGYGYTF.

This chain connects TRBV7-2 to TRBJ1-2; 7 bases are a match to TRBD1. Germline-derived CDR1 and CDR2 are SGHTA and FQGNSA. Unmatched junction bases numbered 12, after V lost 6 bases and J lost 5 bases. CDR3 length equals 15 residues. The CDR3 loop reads CASSPHRQGGYGYTF. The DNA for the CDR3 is TGTGCCAGCAGTCCACATCGACAGGGAGGATATGGCTACACCTTC.

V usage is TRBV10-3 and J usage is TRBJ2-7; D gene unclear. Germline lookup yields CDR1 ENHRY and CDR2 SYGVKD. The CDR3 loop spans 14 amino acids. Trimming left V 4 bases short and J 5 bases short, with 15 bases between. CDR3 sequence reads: CAISGGQPQDEQYF. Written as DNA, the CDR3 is TGTGCCATCAGTGGAGGCCAGCCTCAGGACGAGCAGTACTTC.

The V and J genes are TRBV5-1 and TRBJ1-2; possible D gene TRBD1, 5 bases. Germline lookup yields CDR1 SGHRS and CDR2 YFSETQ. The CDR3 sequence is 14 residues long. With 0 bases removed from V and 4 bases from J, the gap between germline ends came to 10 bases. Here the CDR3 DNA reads TGCGCCAGCAGCTTGGGACAGCTGGCCTATGGCTACACCTTC. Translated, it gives CASSLGQLAYGYTF.

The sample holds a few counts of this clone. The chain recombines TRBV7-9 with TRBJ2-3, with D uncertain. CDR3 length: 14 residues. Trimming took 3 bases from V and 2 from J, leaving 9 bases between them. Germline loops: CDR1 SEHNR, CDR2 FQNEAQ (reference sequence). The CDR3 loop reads CASSFGRTTDTQYF. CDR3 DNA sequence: TGTGCCAGCAGCTTCGGCAGGACCACAGATACGCAGTATTTT.

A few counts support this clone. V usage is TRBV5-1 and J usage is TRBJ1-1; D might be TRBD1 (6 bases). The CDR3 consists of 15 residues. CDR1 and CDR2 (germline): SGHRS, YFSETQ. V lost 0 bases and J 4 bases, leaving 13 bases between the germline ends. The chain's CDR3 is CASSLEAPGATEAFF. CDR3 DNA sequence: TGCGCCAGCAGCTTGGAGGCCCCGGGGGCCACTGAAGCTTTCTTT.

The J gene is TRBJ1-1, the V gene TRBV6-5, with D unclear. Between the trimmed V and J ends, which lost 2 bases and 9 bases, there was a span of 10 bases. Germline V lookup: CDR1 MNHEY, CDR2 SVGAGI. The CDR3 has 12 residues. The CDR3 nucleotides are TGTGCCAGCAGTTACGAGGGTGGAAAAGCTTTCTTT. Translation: CASSYEGGKAFF.

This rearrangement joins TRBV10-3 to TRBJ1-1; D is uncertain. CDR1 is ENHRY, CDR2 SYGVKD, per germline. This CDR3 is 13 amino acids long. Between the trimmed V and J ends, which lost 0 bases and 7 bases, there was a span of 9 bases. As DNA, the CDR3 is TGTGCCATCAGTGAGTCGATACGGGGTGAAGCTTTCTTT. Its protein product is CAISESIRGEAFF.

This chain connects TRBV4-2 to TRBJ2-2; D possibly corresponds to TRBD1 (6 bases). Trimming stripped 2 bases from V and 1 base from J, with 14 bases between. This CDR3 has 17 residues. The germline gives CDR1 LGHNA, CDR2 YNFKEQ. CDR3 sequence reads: CASSQPGTLLNTGELFF. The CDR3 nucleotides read TGTGCCAGCAGCCAACCCGGGACACTGTTGAACACCGGGGAGCTGTTTTTT.

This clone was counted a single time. As DNA, the CDR3 is TGTGCCAGCAGCACCCGAACCCTTTTGACAGGGGTAAACACCGGGGAGCTGTTTTTT. This encodes CASSTRTLLTGVNTGELFF. The genes are TRBV4-2 and TRBJ2-2; the match to TRBD1 covers 8 bases. J was trimmed by 2 bases and V by 5 bases; bases with no gene match: 16. CDR1 LGHNA and CDR2 YNFKEQ come from the germline V gene. The CDR3 sequence is 19 residues long.

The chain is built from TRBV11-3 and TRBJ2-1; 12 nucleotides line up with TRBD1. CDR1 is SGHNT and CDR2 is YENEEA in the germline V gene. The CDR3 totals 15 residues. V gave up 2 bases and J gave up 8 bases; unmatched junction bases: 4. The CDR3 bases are TGTGCCAGCAGCTTATATGGGACAGGGGGCTATGAGCAGTTCTTC. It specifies CASSLYGTGGYEQFF.

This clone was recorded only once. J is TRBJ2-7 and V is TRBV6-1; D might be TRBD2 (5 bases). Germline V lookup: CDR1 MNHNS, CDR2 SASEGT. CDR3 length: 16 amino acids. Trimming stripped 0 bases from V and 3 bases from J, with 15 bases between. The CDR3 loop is CASSEALPSSGYEQYF. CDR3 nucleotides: TGTGCCAGCAGTGAAGCGCTTCCTAGCTCGGGCTACGAGCAGTACTTC.

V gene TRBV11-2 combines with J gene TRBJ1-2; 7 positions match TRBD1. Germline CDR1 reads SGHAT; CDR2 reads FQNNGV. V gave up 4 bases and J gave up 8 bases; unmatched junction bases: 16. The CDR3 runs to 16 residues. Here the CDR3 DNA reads TGTGCCAGCAGCTCTCTGCCCGGGACAGCGGCGGGGGGCTACACCTTC. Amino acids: CASSSLPGTAAGGYTF.

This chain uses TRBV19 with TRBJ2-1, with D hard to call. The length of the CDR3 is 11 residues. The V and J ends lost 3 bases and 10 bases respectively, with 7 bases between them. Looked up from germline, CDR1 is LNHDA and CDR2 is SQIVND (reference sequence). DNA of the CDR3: TGTGCCAGTAGTATTTCGGAGGAGCAGTTCTTC. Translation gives CASSISEEQFF.

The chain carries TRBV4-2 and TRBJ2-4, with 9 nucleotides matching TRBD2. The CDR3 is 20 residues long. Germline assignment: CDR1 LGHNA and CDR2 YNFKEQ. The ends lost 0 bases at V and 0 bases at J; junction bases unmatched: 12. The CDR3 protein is CASSQDLGRGLALAKNIQYF. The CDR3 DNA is TGTGCCAGCAGCCAAGATCTGGGTAGGGGACTAGCTCTAGCCAAAAACATTCAGTACTTC.

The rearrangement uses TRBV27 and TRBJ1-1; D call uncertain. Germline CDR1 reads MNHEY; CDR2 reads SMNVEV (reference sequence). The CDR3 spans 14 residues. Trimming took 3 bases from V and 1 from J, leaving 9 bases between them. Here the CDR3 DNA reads TGTGCCAGCAGTTTCCAGGCGGAGAACACTGAAGCTTTCTTT. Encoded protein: CASSFQAENTEAFF.

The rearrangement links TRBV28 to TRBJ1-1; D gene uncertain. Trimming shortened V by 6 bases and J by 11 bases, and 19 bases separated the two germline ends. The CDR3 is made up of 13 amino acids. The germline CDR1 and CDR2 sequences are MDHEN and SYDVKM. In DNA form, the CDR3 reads TGTGCCAGCAGACCTAACATGGGGTACCACGCTTTCTTT. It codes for CASRPNMGYHAFF. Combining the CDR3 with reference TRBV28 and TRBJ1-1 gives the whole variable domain DVKVTQSSRYLVKRTGEKVFLECVQDMDHENMFWYRQDPGLGLRLIYFSYDVKMKEKGDIPEGYSVSREKKERFSLILESASTNQTSMYLCASRPNMGYHAFFGQGTRLTVV.

The DNA for the CDR3 is TGTGCCAGCAGTACGGGGGGCTATATCTACGAGCAGTACTTC. This codes for CASSTGGYIYEQYF. V and J are TRBV11-3 and TRBJ2-7, with D perhaps TRBD2 (7 bases). This CDR3 contains 14 residues. Trimming pared 6 bases from V and 3 bases from J, leaving 15 bases between. The V gene's germline CDR1 is SGHNT and CDR2 YENEEA.

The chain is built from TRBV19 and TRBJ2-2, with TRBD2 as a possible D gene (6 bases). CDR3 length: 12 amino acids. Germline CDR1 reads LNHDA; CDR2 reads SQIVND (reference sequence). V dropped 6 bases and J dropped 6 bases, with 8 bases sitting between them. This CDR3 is CASRWEAGELFF. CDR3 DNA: TGTGCCAGTAGGTGGGAGGCCGGGGAGCTGTTTTTT.

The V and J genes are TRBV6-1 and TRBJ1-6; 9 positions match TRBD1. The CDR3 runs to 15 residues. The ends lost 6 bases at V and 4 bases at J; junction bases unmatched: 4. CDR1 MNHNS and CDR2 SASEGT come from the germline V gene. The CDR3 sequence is CASSAGTGYNSPLHF. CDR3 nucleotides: TGTGCCAGCAGCGCCGGGACAGGGTATAATTCACCCCTCCACTTT.

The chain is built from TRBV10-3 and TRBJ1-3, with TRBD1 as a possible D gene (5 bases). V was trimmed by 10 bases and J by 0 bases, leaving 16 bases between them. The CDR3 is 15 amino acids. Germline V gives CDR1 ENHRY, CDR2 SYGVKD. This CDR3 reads CATQNQGSSGNTIYF. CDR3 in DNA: TGTGCCACCCAGAACCAGGGATCCTCTGGAAACACCATATATTTT.

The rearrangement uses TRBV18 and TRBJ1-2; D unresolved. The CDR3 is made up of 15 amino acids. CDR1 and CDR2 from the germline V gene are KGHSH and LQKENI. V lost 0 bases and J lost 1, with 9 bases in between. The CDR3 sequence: CASSPPGSGNYGYTF. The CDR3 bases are TGTGCCAGCTCACCACCGGGGTCGGGTAACTATGGCTACACCTTC. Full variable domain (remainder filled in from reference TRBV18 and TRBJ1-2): NAGVMQNPRHLVRRRGQEARLRCSPMKGHSHVYWYRQLPEEGLKFMVYLQKENIIDESGMPKERFSAEFPKEGPSILRIQQVVRGDSAAYFCASSPPGSGNYGYTFGSGTRLTVV.

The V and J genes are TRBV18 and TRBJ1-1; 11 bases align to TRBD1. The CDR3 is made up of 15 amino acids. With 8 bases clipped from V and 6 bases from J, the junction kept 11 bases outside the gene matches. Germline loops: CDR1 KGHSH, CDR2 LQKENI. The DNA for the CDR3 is TGTGCCAGCACGGGACAGGGGGGGTTTGGTGCTGAAGCTTTCTTT. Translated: CASTGQGGFGAEAFF.

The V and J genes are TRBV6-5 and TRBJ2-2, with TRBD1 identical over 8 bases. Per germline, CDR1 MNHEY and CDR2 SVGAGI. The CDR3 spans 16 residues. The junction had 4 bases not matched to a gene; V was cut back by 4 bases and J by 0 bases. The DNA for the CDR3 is TGTGCCAGCAGTTGGGAGGACAGGGCGAACACCGGGGAGCTGTTTTTT. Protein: CASSWEDRANTGELFF.

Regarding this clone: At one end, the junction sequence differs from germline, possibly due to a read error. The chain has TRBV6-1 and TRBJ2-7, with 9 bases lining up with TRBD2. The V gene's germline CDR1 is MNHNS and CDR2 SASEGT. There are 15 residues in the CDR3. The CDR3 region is CASSEFGGGVYGQYF. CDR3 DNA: TGTGCCAGCAGTGAATTCGGCGGGGGGGTGTACGGGCAGTACTTC.